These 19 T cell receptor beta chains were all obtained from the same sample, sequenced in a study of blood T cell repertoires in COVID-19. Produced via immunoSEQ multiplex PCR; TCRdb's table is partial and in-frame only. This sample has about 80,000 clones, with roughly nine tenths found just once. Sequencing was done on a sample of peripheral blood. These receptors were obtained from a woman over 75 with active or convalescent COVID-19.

The CDR3 bases are TGTGCCAGCAGCTTAGGGTGGACTAGCGGGGGACCCTACAATGAGCAGTTCTTC. This gives the protein CASSLGWTSGGPYNEQFF. V gene TRBV7-2 combines with J gene TRBJ2-1; 13 bases align to TRBD2. CDR1 SGHTA and CDR2 FQGNSA come from the germline V gene. Germline trimming cut 1 base from V and 2 bases from J; bases unmatched to any gene: 5. This CDR3 region has 18 residues.

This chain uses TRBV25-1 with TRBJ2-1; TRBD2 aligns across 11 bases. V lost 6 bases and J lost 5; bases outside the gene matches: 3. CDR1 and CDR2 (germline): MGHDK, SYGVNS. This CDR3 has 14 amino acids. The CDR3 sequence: CASSTSGRHNEQFF. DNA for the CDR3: TGTGCCAGCAGCACTAGCGGGAGACACAATGAGCAGTTCTTC.

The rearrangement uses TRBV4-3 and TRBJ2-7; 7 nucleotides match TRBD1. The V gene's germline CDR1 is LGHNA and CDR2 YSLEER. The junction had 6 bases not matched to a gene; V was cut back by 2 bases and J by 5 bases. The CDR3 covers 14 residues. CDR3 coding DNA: TGCGCCAGCAGCCAAAGGACAGGCTTCAACGAGCAGTACTTC. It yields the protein CASSQRTGFNEQYF.

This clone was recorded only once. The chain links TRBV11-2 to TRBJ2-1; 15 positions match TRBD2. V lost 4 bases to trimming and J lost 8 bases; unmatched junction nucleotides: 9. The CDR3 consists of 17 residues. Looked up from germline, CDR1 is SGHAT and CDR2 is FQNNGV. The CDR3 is CASSSGAGTSGRYEQFF. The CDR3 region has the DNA TGTGCCAGCAGCTCAGGGGCCGGGACTAGCGGGAGGTATGAGCAGTTCTTC.

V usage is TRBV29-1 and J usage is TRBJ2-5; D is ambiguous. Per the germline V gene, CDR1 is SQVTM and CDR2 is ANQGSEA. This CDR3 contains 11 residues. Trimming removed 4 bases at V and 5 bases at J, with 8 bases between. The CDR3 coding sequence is TGCAGCGTTGTGGTCGGGGAGACCCAGTACTTC. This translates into CSVVVGETQYF.

CDR3 in amino acids: CASSQGAGRADQPQHF. CDR3 sequence (DNA): TGCGCCAGCAGCCAAGGAGCTGGCAGGGCCGATCAGCCCCAGCATTTT. This rearrangement joins TRBV4-1 to TRBJ1-5; perhaps TRBD1 as D (5 bases). The V gene's germline CDR1 is MGHRA and CDR2 YSYEKL. CDR3 length: 16 residues. The V end lost 1 base, the J end lost 5 bases, and 15 bases lay between the germline ends.

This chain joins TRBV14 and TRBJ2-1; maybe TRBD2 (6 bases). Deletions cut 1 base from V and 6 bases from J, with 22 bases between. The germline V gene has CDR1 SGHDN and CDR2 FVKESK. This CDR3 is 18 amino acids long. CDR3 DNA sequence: TGTGCCAGCAGCCAAGGGATCATGGCGGGGTTCATTTTCAATGAGCAGTTCTTC. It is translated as CASSQGIMAGFIFNEQFF.

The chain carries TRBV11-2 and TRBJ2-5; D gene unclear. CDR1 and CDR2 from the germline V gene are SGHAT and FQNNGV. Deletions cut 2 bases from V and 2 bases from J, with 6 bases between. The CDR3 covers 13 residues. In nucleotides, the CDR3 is TGTGCCAGCAGCTTATCGCAGCAAGAGACCCAGTACTTC. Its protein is CASSLSQQETQYF.

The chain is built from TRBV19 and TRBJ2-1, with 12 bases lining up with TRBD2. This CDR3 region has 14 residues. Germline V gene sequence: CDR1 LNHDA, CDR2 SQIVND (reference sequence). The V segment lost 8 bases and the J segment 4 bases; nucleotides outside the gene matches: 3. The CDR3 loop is CASHLAGGYNEQFF. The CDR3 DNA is TGTGCCAGTCACCTAGCGGGAGGGTACAATGAGCAGTTCTTC.

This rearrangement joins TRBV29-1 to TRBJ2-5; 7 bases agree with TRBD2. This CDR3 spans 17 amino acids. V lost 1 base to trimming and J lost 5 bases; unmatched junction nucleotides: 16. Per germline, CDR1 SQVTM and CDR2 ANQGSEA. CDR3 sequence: CSVEVTKWGGRGETQYF. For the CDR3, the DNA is TGCAGCGTTGAAGTCACAAAATGGGGAGGGCGAGGTGAGACCCAGTACTTC.

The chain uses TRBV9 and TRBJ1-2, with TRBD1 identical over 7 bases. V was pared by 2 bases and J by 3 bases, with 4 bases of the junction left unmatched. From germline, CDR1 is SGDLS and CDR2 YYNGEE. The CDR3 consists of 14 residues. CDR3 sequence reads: CASSVTGDHYGYTF. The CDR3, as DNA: TGTGCCAGCAGCGTCACAGGGGACCACTATGGCTACACCTTC.

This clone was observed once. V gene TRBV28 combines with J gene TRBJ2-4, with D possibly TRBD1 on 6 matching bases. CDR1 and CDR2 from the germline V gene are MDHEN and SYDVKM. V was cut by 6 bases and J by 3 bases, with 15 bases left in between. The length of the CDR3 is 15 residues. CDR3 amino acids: CASSSGEWVKNIQYF. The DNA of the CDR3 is TGTGCCAGCAGCTCAGGGGAGTGGGTCAAAAACATTCAGTACTTC.

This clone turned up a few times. This CDR3 is CASSSGTGFNDYGYTF. DNA of the CDR3: TGTGCCAGCAGCTCCGGGACAGGGTTTAACGACTATGGCTACACCTTC. The chain employs TRBV5-4 and TRBJ1-2; 9 bases fit TRBD1. From germline, CDR1 is SGHNT and CDR2 YYREEE (reference sequence). V shed 3 bases, J shed 3 bases, and the junction held 9 bases outside the gene matches. This CDR3 has 16 residues.

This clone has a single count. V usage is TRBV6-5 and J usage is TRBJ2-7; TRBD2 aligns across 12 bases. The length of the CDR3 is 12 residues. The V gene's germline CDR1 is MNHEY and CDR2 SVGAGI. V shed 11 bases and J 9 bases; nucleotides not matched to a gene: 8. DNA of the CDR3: TGTGCCGGCGCTAGCGGGGGGGCCTGGCAGTACTTC. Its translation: CAGASGGAWQYF.

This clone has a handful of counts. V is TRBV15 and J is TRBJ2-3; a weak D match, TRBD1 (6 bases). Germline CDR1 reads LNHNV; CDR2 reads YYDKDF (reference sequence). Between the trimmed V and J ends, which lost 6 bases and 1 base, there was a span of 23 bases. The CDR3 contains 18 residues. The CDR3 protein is CATRDPLENNRGTDTQYF. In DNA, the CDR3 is TGTGCCACCAGAGACCCCCTCGAGAATAACAGGGGCACAGATACGCAGTATTTT.

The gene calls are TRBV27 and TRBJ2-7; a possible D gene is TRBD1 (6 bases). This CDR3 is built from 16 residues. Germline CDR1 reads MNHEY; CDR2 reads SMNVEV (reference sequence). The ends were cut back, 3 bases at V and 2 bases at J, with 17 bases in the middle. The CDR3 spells CASSLGLGTFPYEQYF. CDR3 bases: TGTGCCAGCAGTTTGGGTCTAGGGACATTTCCCTACGAGCAGTACTTC.

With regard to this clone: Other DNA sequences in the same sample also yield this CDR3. The CDR3 reads CASSTGGGRTGRGEQFF. As DNA, the CDR3 is TGTGCCAGTAGTACCGGGGGGGGGAGGACTGGGAGGGGTGAGCAGTTCTTC. The V call is TRBV19, the J call TRBJ2-1; TRBD2 aligns across 8 bases. The CDR3 is made up of 17 amino acids. Germline CDR1 and CDR2: LNHDA and SQIVND (reference sequence). The V and J ends lost 4 bases and 9 bases, in that order; junction bases with no gene match: 17.

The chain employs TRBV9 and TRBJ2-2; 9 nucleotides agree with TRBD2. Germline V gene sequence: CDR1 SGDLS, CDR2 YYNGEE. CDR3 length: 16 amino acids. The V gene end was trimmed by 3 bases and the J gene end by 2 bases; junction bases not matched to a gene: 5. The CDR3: CASSGLAEINTGELFF. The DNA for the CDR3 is TGTGCCAGCAGCGGACTAGCGGAAATCAACACCGGGGAGCTGTTTTTT.

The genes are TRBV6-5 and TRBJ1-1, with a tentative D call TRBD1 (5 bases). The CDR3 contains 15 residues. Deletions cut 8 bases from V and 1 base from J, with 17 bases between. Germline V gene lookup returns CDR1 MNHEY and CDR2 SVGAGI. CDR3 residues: CASSLGGMGNTEAFF. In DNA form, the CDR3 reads TGTGCCAGCTCCCTGGGGGGGATGGGGAACACTGAAGCTTTCTTT.